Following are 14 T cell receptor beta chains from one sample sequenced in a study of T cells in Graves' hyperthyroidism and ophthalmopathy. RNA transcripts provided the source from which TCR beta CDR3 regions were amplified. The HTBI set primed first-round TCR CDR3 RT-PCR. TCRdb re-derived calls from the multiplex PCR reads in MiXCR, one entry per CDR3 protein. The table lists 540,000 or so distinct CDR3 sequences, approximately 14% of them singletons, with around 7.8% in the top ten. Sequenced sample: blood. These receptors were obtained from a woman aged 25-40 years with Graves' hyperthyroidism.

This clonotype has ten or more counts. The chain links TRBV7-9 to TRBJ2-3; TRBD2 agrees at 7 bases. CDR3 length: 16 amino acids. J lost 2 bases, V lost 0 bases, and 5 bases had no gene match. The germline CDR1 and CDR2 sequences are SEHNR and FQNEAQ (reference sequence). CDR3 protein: CASSLAASGHTDTQYF. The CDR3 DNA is TGTGCCAGCAGCTTAGCGGCTAGCGGACACACAGATACGCAGTATTTT.

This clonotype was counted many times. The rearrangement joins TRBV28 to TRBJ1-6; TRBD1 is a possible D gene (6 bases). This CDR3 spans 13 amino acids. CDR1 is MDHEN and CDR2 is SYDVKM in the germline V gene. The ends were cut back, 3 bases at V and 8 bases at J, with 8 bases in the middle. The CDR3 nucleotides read TGTGCCAGCAGTTTTAACAGGGATTCACCCCTCCACTTT. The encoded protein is CASSFNRDSPLHF.

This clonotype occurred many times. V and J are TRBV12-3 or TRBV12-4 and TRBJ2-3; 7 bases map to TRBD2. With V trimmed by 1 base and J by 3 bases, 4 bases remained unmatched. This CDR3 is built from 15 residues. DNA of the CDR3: TGTGCCAGCAGTTTAGAGGTAGCGGGTACAGATACGCAGTATTTT. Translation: CASSLEVAGTDTQYF.

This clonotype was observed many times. In DNA form, the CDR3 reads TGTGCCAGCAGCGTAGACAGGGGTGAAAATGAAAAACTGTTTTTT. Amino acid sequence: CASSVDRGENEKLFF. The rearrangement joins TRBV5-6 to TRBJ1-4, with 8 bases aligning to TRBD1. The CDR3 consists of 15 residues. The V gene end was trimmed by 4 bases and the J gene end by 5 bases; junction bases not matched to a gene: 7. Germline V CDR1 and CDR2: SGHDT, YYEEEE.

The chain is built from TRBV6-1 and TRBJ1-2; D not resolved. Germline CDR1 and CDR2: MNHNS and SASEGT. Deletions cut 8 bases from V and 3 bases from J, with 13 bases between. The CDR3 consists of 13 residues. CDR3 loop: CASQRDPYYGYTF. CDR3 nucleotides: TGTGCCAGCCAAAGGGATCCCTACTATGGCTACACCTTC.

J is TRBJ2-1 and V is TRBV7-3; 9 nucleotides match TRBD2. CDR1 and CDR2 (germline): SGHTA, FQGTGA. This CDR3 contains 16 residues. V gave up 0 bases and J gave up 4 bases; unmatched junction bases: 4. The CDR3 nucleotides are TGTGCCAGCAGCTTAACGGTAGCGGGAGTGTACAATGAGCAGTTCTTC. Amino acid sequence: CASSLTVAGVYNEQFF.

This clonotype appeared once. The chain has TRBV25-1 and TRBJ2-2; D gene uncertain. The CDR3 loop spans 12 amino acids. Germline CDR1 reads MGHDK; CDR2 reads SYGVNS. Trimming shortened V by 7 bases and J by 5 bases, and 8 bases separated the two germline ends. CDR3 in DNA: TGTGCCAGCAATCTGGGAACCGGGGAGCTGTTTTTT. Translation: CASNLGTGELFF.

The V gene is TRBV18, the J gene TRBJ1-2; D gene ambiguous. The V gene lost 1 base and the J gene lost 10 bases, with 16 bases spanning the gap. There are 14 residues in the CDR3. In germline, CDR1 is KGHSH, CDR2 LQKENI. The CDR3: CASSPQQARNDYTF. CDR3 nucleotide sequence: TGTGCCAGCTCACCACAGCAGGCACGCAACGACTACACCTTC. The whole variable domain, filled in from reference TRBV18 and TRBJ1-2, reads NAGVMQNPRHLVRRRGQEARLRCSPMKGHSHVYWYRQLPEEGLKFMVYLQKENIIDESGMPKERFSAEFPKEGPSILRIQQVVRGDSAAYFCASSPQQARNDYTFGSGTRLTVV.

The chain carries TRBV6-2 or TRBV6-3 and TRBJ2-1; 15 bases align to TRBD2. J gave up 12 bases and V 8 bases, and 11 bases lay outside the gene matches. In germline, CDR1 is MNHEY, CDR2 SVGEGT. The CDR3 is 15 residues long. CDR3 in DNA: TGTGCCAGCCGAGGGACTAGCGGGAGGTTATATCGGCAGTTCTTC. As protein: CASRGTSGRLYRQFF.

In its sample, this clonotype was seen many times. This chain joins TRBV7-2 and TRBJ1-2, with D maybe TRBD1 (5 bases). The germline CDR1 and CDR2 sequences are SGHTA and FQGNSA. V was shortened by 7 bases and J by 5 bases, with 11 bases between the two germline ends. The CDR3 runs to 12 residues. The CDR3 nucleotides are TGTGCCAGCATCGGGGGGGGATATGGCTACACCTTC. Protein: CASIGGGYGYTF. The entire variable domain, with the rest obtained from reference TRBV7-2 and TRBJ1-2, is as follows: GAGVSQSPSNKVTEKGKDVELRCDPISGHTALYWYRQSLGQGLEFLIYFQGNSAPDKSGLPSDRFSAERTGGSVSTLTIQRTQQEDSAVYLCASIGGGYGYTFGSGTRLTVV.

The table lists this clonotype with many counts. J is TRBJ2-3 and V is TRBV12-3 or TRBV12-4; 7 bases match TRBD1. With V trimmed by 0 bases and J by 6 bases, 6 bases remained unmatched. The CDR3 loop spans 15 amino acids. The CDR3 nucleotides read TGTGCCAGCAGTTTAGCAAGGACAGGCGAGGATACGCAGTATTTT. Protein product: CASSLARTGEDTQYF.

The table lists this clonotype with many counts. The CDR3 here is CASSLVPGGETQYF. The CDR3 DNA reads TGTGCCAGCAGTTTAGTTCCGGGTGGAGAGACCCAGTACTTC. This chain links TRBV12-3 or TRBV12-4 with TRBJ2-5; D ambiguous. The CDR3 is 14 residues long. Trimming shortened V by 1 base and J by 4 bases, and 10 bases separated the two germline ends.

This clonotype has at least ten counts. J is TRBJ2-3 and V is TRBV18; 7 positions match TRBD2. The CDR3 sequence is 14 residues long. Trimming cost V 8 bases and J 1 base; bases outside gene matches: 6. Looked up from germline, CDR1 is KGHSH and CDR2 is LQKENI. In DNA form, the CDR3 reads TGTGCCAGCAGCCCTACTAGCGGCACAGATACGCAGTATTTT. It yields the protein CASSPTSGTDTQYF.

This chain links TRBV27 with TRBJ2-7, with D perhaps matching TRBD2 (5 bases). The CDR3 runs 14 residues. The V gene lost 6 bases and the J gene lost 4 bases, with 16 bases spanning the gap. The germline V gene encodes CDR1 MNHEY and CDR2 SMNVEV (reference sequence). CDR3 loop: CASSDLGGIYEQYF. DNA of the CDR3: TGTGCCAGCAGCGACCTTGGAGGCATATACGAGCAGTACTTC.